This TCR beta chain is from a study of cytomegalovirus exposure and HLA in healthy donors. Notes on the study in general: Some 17,000 TCR beta sequences were associated with HLA alleles at 0.05 false discovery rate in a later analysis.

Per the germline V gene, CDR1 is MDHEN and CDR2 is SYDVKM. Trimming removed 0 bases at V and 3 bases at J, with 20 bases between. This CDR3 is 18 amino acids long. Points on this clone: What it binds is not known.

The study ran its PCR with 60 Vbeta and 13 Jbeta primers. Only in-frame clones appear in the TCRdb table, and some are missing; sequencing was by immunoSEQ multiplex PCR. Its clone listing holds around 110,000 clones. This sequence originates from a man between 35 and 55 years old in good health and CMV-seropositive. The rearrangement links TRBV28 to TRBJ1-2; D is perhaps TRBD1 (6 bases). Sequenced input: PBMCs. The CDR3 region has the DNA TGTGCCAGCAGTTTATGGGGGCAAGGGGACAAGTACCACTATGGCTACACCTTC. Translating it yields CASSLWGQGDKYHYGYTF.